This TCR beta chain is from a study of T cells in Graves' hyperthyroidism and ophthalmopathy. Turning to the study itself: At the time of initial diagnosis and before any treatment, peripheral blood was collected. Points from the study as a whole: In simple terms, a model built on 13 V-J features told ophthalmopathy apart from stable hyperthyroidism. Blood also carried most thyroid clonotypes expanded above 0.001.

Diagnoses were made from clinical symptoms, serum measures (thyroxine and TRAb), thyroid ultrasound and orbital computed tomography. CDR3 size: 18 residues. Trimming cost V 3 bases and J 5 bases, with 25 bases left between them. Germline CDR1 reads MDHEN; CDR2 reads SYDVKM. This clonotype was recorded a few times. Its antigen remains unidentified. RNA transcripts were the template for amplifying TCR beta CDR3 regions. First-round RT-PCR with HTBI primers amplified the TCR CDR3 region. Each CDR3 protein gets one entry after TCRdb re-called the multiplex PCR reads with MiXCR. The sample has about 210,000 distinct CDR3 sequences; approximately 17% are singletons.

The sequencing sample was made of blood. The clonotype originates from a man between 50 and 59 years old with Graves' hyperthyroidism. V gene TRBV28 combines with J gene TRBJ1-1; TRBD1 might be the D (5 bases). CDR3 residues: CASSFSVGPTSGDTEAFF. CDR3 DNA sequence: TGTGCCAGCAGTTTTTCTGTCGGGCCGACCTCGGGGGATACTGAAGCTTTCTTT. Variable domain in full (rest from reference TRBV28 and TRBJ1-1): DVKVTQSSRYLVKRTGEKVFLECVQDMDHENMFWYRQDPGLGLRLIYFSYDVKMKEKGDIPEGYSVSREKKERFSLILESASTNQTSMYLCASSFSVGPTSGDTEAFFGQGTRLTVV.